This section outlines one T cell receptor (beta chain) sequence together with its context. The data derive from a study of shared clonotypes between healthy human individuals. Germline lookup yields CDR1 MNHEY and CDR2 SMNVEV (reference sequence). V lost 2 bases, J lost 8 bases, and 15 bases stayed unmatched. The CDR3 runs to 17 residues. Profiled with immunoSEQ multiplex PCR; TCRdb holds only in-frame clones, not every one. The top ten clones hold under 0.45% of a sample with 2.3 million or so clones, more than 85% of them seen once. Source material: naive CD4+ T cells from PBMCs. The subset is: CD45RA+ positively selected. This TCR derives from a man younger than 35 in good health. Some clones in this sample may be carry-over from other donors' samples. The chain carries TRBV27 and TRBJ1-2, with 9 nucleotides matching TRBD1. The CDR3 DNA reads TGTGCCAGCAGTTTAGACTACAGGGGGCTGGGATCGGAGGGCTACACCTTC. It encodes CASSLDYRGLGSEGYTF.